Detailed here is one TCR beta chain. This entry belongs to a study of cytomegalovirus exposure and HLA in healthy donors. V dropped 3 bases and J dropped 4 bases, with 13 bases sitting between them. The CDR3 is 14 residues long. Germline-derived CDR1 and CDR2 are LNHDA and SQIVND (reference sequence). Primers included in the PCR were 60 Vbeta and 13 Jbeta primers. The table came from immunoSEQ multiplex PCR; TCRdb's copy has only in-frame clones and leaves some out. Among approximately 140,000 clones listed, approximately 60% were seen once. This receptor was obtained from a woman in her fifties or sixties in good health and CMV-seropositive. The chain joins TRBV19 to TRBJ2-7; perhaps TRBD2 as D (6 bases). The specimen was PBMCs. The CDR3 protein is CASSMSGVGYEQYF. The CDR3 region has the DNA TGTGCCAGTAGTATGTCGGGAGTTGGGTACGAGCAGTACTTC.